This TCR beta chain was captured by sequencing in a study of blood T cells in healthy people across ages. Study results and caveats: The recorded TCR beta diversity per million T cells decreased in a roughly linear manner with age. Comparison with aged donors showed that long-lived donors had more naive CD4+ cells and higher diversity.

This CDR3 is built from 11 residues. Germline V gene data show CDR1 as SQVTM and CDR2 as ANQGSEA. V lost 4 bases and J lost 0, with 3 bases in between. In the case of this clonotype: Its antigen is still unknown.

Together with a sample-barcoded 5' primer, a J-beta primer mix was included in a second PCR lasting about 6 to 12 cycles. TCRdb re-called the 5' RACE reads with MiXCR, one entry per CDR3 protein. Among 550,000 to 700,000 distinct CDR3 sequences, 25% to 30% were seen once, and the ten largest hold under 20%. Donors ranged from 6 to 90 years old and were healthy Caucasians in Russia. This TCR was sampled from a woman aged 65 to 85 in good health. The chain recombines TRBV29-1 with TRBJ1-1, with D uncertain. Sequencing input: blood. The CDR3 DNA is TGCAGCGTTGGAGTGAACACTGAAGCTTTCTTT. It yields the protein CSVGVNTEAFF.